The source of this TCR beta chain is a study of T-cell memory formation after mild COVID-19. About the study: The TCR clusters were mostly specific to one donor.

Findings and limits, study-wide: Clones contracting day 15 to 85 were balanced CD4/CD8; later expanders leaned CD4+.

Trimming cost V 1 base and J 4 bases, with 7 bases left between them. This CDR3 region has 13 residues. As concerns this clonotype: Its antigen is unidentified.

TCRdb called the 5' RACE reads again in MiXCR, with one record for every CDR3 protein. The sample consists of over 400,000 distinct CDR3 sequences, less than 25% of them appearing once. This receptor was taken from an adult woman who had mild COVID-19 (a few samples of this study predate the infection). Cell type and time point are not known. The sequenced sample consisted of PBMCs or a T cell subset sorted from them (not recorded which). The rearrangement joins TRBV12-3 or TRBV12-4 to TRBJ1-2; D unclear. CDR3 sequence: CASSLVGSYGYTF. The DNA of the CDR3 is TGTGCCAGCAGTTTAGTGGGGTCCTATGGCTACACCTTC.